One and the same sample provided the 10 T cell receptor beta chains below, sequenced in a study of post-analysis software for immune sequencing data. Overall study findings and caveats: Four to six TRBV segments were more frequent in patients than controls; TRBV5-6, TRBV5-1 and TRBV20-1 belonged to this group.

Incorporated into the TCR beta cDNA libraries were unique molecular identifiers, which served to reduce PCR and sequencing biases. TCRdb re-called the PCR reads through MiXCR, storing one row per CDR3 protein. The data contain hundreds of thousands of distinct CDR3 sequences, more than 50% of them singletons. The antigens for these receptors are not known. Sample: blood. Receptors originate from a girl aged 2 to 9 with multiple sclerosis.

The chain employs TRBV5-1 and TRBJ2-7; TRBD1 is a possible D gene (6 bases). The length of the CDR3 is 14 residues. Germline V lookup: CDR1 SGHRS, CDR2 YFSETQ. V dropped 1 base and J dropped 3 bases, with 11 bases sitting between them. In nucleotides, the CDR3 is TGCGCCAGCAGCTTGTCCGGGGACAACTACGAGCAGTACTTC. Protein: CASSLSGDNYEQYF.

The rearrangement links TRBV9 to TRBJ1-1; TRBD1 might be the D (5 bases). Trimming took off 0 bases at V and 5 bases at J, with 8 bases between the two ends. The germline CDR1 and CDR2 sequences are SGDLS and YYNGEE. There are 13 residues in the CDR3. The CDR3: CASSVGGETEAFF. The CDR3 coding sequence is TGTGCCAGCAGCGTAGGAGGGGAGACTGAAGCTTTCTTT.

The V gene is TRBV2, the J gene TRBJ1-4, with D possibly being TRBD1 (6 bases). V lost 5 bases to trimming and J lost 5 bases, with 21 bases between them. The CDR3 is 17 amino acids. Germline CDR1 is SNHLY and CDR2 is FYNNEI. CDR3 coding DNA: TGTGCCAGCAGTAACCCGGGACATAAAGCCCGGAATGAAAAACTGTTTTTT. Translated, it gives CASSNPGHKARNEKLFF.

This chain uses TRBV9 with TRBJ2-5, with a weak D call TRBD1 (6 bases). The ends were cut back, 0 bases at V and 5 bases at J, with 17 bases in the middle. Germline V gene lookup returns CDR1 SGDLS and CDR2 YYNGEE. The CDR3 contains 16 residues. This CDR3 is CASSVVGRGTLETQYF. As DNA, the CDR3 is TGTGCCAGCAGCGTAGTTGGCAGGGGAACTCTGGAGACCCAGTACTTC.

The rearrangement joins TRBV7-9 to TRBJ2-5; TRBD2 is a possible D gene (6 bases). This CDR3 contains 14 residues. V was cut by 1 base and J by 4 bases, with 10 bases left in between. The germline V gene encodes CDR1 SEHNR and CDR2 FQNEAQ (reference sequence). In DNA, the CDR3 is TGTGCCAGCAGCTTAGGCGGGAACCTAGAGACCCAGTACTTC. Translated: CASSLGGNLETQYF.

The chain combines TRBV20-1 with TRBJ2-3, with 7 bases lining up with TRBD2. The CDR3 length is 15 residues. Germline CDR1 is DFQATT and CDR2 is SNEGSKA (reference sequence). The V segment lost 4 bases and the J segment 0 bases; nucleotides outside the gene matches: 7. CDR3: CSAKAGSASTDTQYF. DNA for the CDR3: TGCAGTGCTAAAGCGGGAAGTGCTAGCACAGATACGCAGTATTTT.

The chain employs TRBV10-2 and TRBJ2-3, with 9 bases that match TRBD2. The CDR3 totals 15 residues. V shed 2 bases and J 3 bases; nucleotides not matched to a gene: 3. CDR1 is WSHSY and CDR2 is SAAADI in the germline V gene. CDR3 protein: CASSEAGGLTDTQYF. In DNA, the CDR3 is TGCGCCAGCAGTGAGGCGGGGGGGCTTACAGATACGCAGTATTTT.

Here the CDR3 reads CASSYGTGADEQYF. The CDR3 DNA sequence: TGTGCCAGCAGCTACGGGACAGGGGCTGACGAGCAGTACTTC. The V gene is TRBV9, the J gene TRBJ2-7; 10 bases agree with TRBD1. CDR3 size: 14 residues. In germline, CDR1 is SGDLS, CDR2 YYNGEE. The V and J ends lost 4 bases and 5 bases, in that order; junction bases with no gene match: 6.

This chain uses TRBV6-5 with TRBJ2-1; 9 bases are a match to TRBD1. The V gene end was trimmed by 6 bases and the J gene end by 4 bases; junction bases not matched to a gene: 4. There are 14 residues in the CDR3. Germline assignment: CDR1 MNHEY and CDR2 SVGAGI. The CDR3 DNA follows: TGTGCCAGCAGATCAGACAGGGGGTACAATGAGCAGTTCTTC. Translating gives CASRSDRGYNEQFF.

The rearrangement joins TRBV7-2 to TRBJ2-5; D may match TRBD1 or TRBD2 (5 bases each). V gave up 3 bases and J gave up 4 bases, with 12 bases separating them. Looked up from germline, CDR1 is SGHTA and CDR2 is FQGNSA. The CDR3 has 14 amino acids. CDR3 sequence: CASSFQGGGETQYF. The CDR3 nucleotides are TGTGCCAGCAGCTTTCAGGGTGGGGGAGAGACCCAGTACTTC. Full variable domain (outside the CDR3, taken from reference TRBV7-2 and TRBJ2-5): GAGVSQSPSNKVTEKGKDVELRCDPISGHTALYWYRQSLGQGLEFLIYFQGNSAPDKSGLPSDRFSAERTGGSVSTLTIQRTQQEDSAVYLCASSFQGGGETQYFGPGTRLLVL.